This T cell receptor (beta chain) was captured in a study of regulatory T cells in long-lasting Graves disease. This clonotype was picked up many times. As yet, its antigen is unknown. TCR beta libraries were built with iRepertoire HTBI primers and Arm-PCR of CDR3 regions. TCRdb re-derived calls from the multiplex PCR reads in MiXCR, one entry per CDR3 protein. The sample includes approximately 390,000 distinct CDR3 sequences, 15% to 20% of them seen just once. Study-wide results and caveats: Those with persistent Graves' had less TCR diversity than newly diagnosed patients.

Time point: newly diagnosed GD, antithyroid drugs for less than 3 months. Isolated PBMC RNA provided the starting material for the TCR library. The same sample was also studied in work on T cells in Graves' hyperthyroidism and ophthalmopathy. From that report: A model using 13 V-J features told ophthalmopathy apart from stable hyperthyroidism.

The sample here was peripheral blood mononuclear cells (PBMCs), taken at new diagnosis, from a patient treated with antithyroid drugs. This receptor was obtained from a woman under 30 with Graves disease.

CDR3 amino acids: CASSLASSVGSYNEQFF. The CDR3 region has the DNA TGTGCCAGCAGCTTAGCGAGTAGTGTCGGCTCCTACAATGAGCAGTTCTTC. This chain connects TRBV7-8 to TRBJ2-1; D gene ambiguous. The CDR3 extends over 17 amino acids. Trimming removed 0 bases from V and 0 bases from J, with 12 bases in between. Germline V gene data show CDR1 as SGHVS and CDR2 as FQNEAQ.